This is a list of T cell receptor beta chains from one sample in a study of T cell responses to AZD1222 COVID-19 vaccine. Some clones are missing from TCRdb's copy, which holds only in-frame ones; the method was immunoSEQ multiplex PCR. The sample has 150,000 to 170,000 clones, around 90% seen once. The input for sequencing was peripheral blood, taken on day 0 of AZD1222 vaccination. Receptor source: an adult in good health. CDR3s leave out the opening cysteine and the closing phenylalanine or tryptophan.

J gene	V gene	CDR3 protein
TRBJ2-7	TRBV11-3	ASSLDRSYEQY
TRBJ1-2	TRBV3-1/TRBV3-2	ASSQEGYGYT
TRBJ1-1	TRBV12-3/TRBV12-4	ASEGGGTEAF
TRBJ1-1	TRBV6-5	ASSYPGTSNTEAF
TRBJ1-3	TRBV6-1	ASSEIGVSGNTIY
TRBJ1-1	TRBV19	ASKVPGVNTEAF
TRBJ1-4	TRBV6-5	ASSYSGSINEKLF
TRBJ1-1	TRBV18	ASSPLNTEAF
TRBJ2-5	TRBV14	ASSQDPGGRETQY
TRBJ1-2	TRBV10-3	AISESGGNYGYT
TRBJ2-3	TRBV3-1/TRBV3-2	ASSQEWYTQY
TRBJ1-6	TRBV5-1	ASSLDLRQGGNSPLH
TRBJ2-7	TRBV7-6	ASSPGSGPWYEQY
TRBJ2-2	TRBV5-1	ASSLRTGGGELF
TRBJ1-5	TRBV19	ASSIRDIYQPQH
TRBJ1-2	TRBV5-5	ASSLDPQGYGYT